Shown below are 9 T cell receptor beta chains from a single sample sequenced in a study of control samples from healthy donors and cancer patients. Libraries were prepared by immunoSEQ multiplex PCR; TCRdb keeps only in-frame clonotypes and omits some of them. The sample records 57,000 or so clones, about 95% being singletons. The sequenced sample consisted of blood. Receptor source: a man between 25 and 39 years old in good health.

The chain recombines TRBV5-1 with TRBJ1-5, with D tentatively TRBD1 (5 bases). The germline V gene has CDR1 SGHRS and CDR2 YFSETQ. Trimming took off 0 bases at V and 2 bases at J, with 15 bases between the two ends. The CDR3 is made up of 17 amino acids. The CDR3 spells CASSLGDSGIGNQPQHF. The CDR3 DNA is TGCGCCAGCAGCTTGGGTGACAGCGGCATTGGCAATCAGCCCCAGCATTTT.

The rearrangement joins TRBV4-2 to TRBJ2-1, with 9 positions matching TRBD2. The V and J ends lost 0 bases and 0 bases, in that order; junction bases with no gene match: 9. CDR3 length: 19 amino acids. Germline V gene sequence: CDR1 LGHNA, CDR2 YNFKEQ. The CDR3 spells CASSQDGGGGASSYNEQFF. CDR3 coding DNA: TGTGCCAGCAGCCAAGATGGGGGCGGGGGGGCTAGCTCCTACAATGAGCAGTTCTTC.

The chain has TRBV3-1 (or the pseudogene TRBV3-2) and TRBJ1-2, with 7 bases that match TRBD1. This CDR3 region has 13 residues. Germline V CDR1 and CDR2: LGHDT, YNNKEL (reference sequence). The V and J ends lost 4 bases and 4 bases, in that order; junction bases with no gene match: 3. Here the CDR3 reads CASSPTGPYGYTF. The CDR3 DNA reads TGTGCCAGCAGCCCGACAGGGCCCTATGGCTACACCTTC.

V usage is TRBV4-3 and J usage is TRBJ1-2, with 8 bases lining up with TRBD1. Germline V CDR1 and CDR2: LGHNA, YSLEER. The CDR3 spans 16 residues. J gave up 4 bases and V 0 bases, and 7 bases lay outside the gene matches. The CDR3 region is CASSQDRSGGAYGYTF. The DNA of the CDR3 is TGCGCCAGCAGCCAAGATCGGTCAGGGGGCGCCTATGGCTACACCTTC.

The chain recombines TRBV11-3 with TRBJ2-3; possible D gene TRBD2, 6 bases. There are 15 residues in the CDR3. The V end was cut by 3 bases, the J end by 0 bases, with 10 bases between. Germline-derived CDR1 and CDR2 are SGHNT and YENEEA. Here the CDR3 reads CASSLGGLSTDTQYF. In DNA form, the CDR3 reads TGTGCCAGCAGCTTGGGAGGCCTTAGCACAGATACGCAGTATTTT.

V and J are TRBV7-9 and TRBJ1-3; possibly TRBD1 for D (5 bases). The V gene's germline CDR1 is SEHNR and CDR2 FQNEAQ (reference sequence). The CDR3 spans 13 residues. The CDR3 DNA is TGTGTCAGTGGGGCAGGAACTGGAAACACCATATATTTT. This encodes CVSGAGTGNTIYF.

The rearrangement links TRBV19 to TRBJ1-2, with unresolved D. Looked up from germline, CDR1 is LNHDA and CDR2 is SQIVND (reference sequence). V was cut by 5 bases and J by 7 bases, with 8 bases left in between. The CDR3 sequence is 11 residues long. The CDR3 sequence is CASSVGGGYTF. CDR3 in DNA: TGTGCCAGTAGTGTGGGAGGTGGCTACACCTTC.

The CDR3 DNA is TGTGCCAGTAGTCTCACCGGGACGCGCTCTGGAAACACCATATATTTT. It yields the protein CASSLTGTRSGNTIYF. The chain employs TRBV19 and TRBJ1-3, with D tentatively TRBD1 (5 bases). With 5 bases removed from V and 0 bases from J, the gap between germline ends came to 14 bases. Germline assignment: CDR1 LNHDA and CDR2 SQIVND (reference sequence). The CDR3 has 16 residues. Complete variable domain (other parts from reference TRBV19 and TRBJ1-3): DGGITQSPKYLFRKEGQNVTLSCEQNLNHDAMYWYRQDPGQGLRLIYYSQIVNDFQKGDIAEGYSVSREKKESFPLTVTSAQKNPTAFYLCASSLTGTRSGNTIYFGEGSWLTVV.

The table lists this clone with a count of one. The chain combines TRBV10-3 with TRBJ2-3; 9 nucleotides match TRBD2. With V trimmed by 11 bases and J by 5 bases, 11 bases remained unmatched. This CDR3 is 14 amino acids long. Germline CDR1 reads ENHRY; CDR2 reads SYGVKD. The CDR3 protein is CASLGTSNLDTQYF. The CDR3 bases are TGTGCCTCACTGGGGACTAGCAACCTAGATACGCAGTATTTT.